These 29 T cell receptor beta chains came from one sample sequenced in a study of T cells in Graves' hyperthyroidism and ophthalmopathy. Amplification of TCR beta CDR3 regions was performed using RNA transcripts as template. In the first-round RT-PCR of the TCR CDR3, the HTBI primer set was used. TCRdb used MiXCR to reprocess the multiplex PCR reads, holding one entry per CDR3 protein. Of a few hundred thousand distinct CDR3 sequences in the sample, roughly 15% were seen once. Material: blood. Receptors originate from a woman in her thirties or forties with Graves' ophthalmopathy.

This clonotype was counted many times. This chain joins TRBV27 and TRBJ2-5, with TRBD2 matching 11 bases. After removal of 6 bases from V and 4 bases from J, the junction contained 4 bases not matched to a gene. CDR1 and CDR2 from the germline V gene are MNHEY and SMNVEV (reference sequence). CDR3 length equals 14 residues. CDR3 sequence: CASRGLAGGETQYF. The CDR3 nucleotides read TGTGCCAGCAGAGGACTAGCGGGCGGAGAGACCCAGTACTTC.

This clonotype was observed at least ten times. The chain combines TRBV7-9 with TRBJ2-7; 11 nucleotides agree with TRBD2. V trimming: 2 bases; J trimming: 4 bases; junction bases outside the gene matches: 4. The CDR3 length is 15 residues. Germline V CDR1 and CDR2: SEHNR, FQNEAQ (reference sequence). DNA of the CDR3: TGTGCCAGCAGCTTATTAGCGGGAGGGCCTTACGAGCAGTACTTC. This translates into CASSLLAGGPYEQYF.

The chain is built from TRBV19 and TRBJ2-2; D is unresolved. The germline V gene encodes CDR1 LNHDA and CDR2 SQIVND (reference sequence). The V and J ends lost 4 bases and 1 base respectively, with 7 bases between them. This CDR3 comprises 14 residues. CDR3: CASSSGGNTGELFF. CDR3 coding DNA: TGTGCCAGTAGTAGTGGCGGGAACACCGGGGAGCTGTTTTTT.

This clonotype has a handful of counts. The chain joins TRBV12-5 to TRBJ1-1; the D is unclear. The CDR3 is 9 residues long. The germline V gene encodes CDR1 LGHNT and CDR2 FRNRAP. V lost 6 bases and J 11 bases, leaving 7 bases between the germline ends. The CDR3 protein is CASGNEAFF. In nucleotides, the CDR3 is TGTGCTAGTGGAAATGAGGCTTTCTTT.

The chain carries TRBV19 and TRBJ2-2, with D possibly TRBD2 on 7 matching bases. In germline, CDR1 is LNHDA, CDR2 SQIVND (reference sequence). The CDR3 consists of 14 residues. The ends were cut back, 9 bases at V and 3 bases at J, with 14 bases in the middle. The CDR3 DNA follows: TGTGCCAGGAAAGGGGGGGCGGACACCGGGGAGCTGTTTTTT. As protein: CARKGGADTGELFF.

Comment on this clonotype: With a much larger clone just one base away, this may be a read error. Given the absence of the conserved phenylalanine or tryptophan at the CDR3 end, a read error is likely. V and J are TRBV19 and TRBJ1-2, with 7 positions matching TRBD1. Trimming removed 7 bases from V and 2 bases from J; junction bases left unmatched: 10. Germline assignment: CDR1 LNHDA and CDR2 SQIVND (reference sequence). The CDR3 length is 15 residues. The CDR3 loop is CASKVPGQKNYGYTI. CDR3 nucleotides: TGTGCCAGTAAAGTACCGGGACAGAAAAACTATGGCTACACCATC.

This clonotype occurred many times. The chain employs TRBV24-1 and TRBJ2-5; 9 nucleotides agree with TRBD1. CDR1 is KGHDR, CDR2 SFDVKD, per germline. The CDR3 is 17 amino acids. V was pared by 0 bases and J by 5 bases, with 9 bases of the junction left unmatched. The CDR3 coding sequence is TGTGCCACCAGTGATTTGGCGACAGGGGGTTCGCAGGAGACCCAGTACTTC. Its translation is CATSDLATGGSQETQYF.

The CDR3 sequence: CASSLPLRQGAGNTEAFF. CDR3 nucleotides: TGTGCCAGCAGCTTACCACTACGACAGGGGGCCGGGAACACTGAAGCTTTCTTT. The chain joins TRBV7-9 to TRBJ1-1; 10 positions agree with TRBD1. This CDR3 is built from 18 residues. CDR1 and CDR2 (germline): SEHNR, FQNEAQ (reference sequence). The V and J ends lost 2 bases and 1 base, in that order; junction bases with no gene match: 10.

This clonotype was detected many times. The rearrangement joins TRBV2 to TRBJ2-3; 12 bases fit TRBD2. This CDR3 spans 16 amino acids. Germline V lookup: CDR1 SNHLY, CDR2 FYNNEI. Trimming cost V 7 bases and J 0 bases; bases outside gene matches: 5. The CDR3 protein is CASTEGTSGSTDTQYF. Here the CDR3 DNA reads TGTGCCAGCACCGAGGGGACTAGCGGGAGCACAGATACGCAGTATTTT.

This clonotype was recorded at least ten times. J is TRBJ2-5 and V is TRBV28, with 11 nucleotides matching TRBD2. Germline-derived CDR1 and CDR2 are MDHEN and SYDVKM. Unmatched junction bases numbered 8, after V lost 6 bases and J lost 2 bases. There are 16 residues in the CDR3. Here the CDR3 DNA reads TGTGCCAGCAGAAGTGAGCTAGCGGGAGGACAAGAGACCCAGTACTTC. This translates into CASRSELAGGQETQYF.

This clonotype occurred many times. The V gene is TRBV12-3 or TRBV12-4, the J gene TRBJ1-4; no reliable D call. The V and J ends lost 2 bases and 3 bases respectively, with 10 bases between them. CDR3 size: 15 residues. CDR3 loop: CASSLSAGPNEKLFF. In DNA form, the CDR3 reads TGTGCCAGCAGTTTATCGGCGGGCCCTAATGAAAAACTGTTTTTT.

J is TRBJ2-1 and V is TRBV18, with 11 bases identical to TRBD1. Per germline, CDR1 KGHSH and CDR2 LQKENI. Trimming took 5 bases from V and 9 from J; bases not matched to a gene: 12. This CDR3 is built from 16 residues. The CDR3 sequence: CASSTTPGQGGAEQFF. DNA of the CDR3: TGTGCCAGCTCAACAACCCCGGGACAGGGGGGTGCTGAGCAGTTCTTC.

The chain combines TRBV6-1 with TRBJ1-2, with unresolved D. V lost 2 bases, J lost 7 bases, and 17 bases lay in between. The CDR3 is made up of 15 amino acids. Germline assignment: CDR1 MNHNS and CDR2 SASEGT. The CDR3: CASSELSGPLGGYTF. DNA for the CDR3: TGTGCCAGCAGTGAATTAAGTGGGCCGTTGGGTGGCTACACCTTC.

This clonotype has ten or more counts. This chain uses TRBV6-1 with TRBJ1-6; D is possibly TRBD1 (6 bases). The CDR3 is 14 amino acids. Germline CDR1 and CDR2: MNHNS and SASEGT. V lost 4 bases and J lost 4, with 8 bases in between. The CDR3 nucleotides are TGTGCCAGCAGTGGACAGGCATATAATTCACCCCTCCACTTT. Translating gives CASSGQAYNSPLHF.

In this sample, this clonotype turned up many times. V usage is TRBV28 and J usage is TRBJ2-1; the D is unclear. The CDR3 loop spans 12 amino acids. V was clipped by 4 bases and J by 10 bases, with 11 bases between them. The germline gives CDR1 MDHEN, CDR2 SYDVKM. The chain's CDR3 is CASSSLIQEQFF. The CDR3 DNA is TGTGCCAGCAGTTCTCTAATCCAGGAGCAGTTCTTC.

The chain carries TRBV20-1 and TRBJ2-1, with TRBD2 identical over 11 bases. Per the germline V gene, CDR1 is DFQATT and CDR2 is SNEGSKA (reference sequence). This CDR3 region has 16 residues. The trim removed 2 bases at V and 4 bases at J, leaving 7 bases unmatched. As DNA, the CDR3 is TGCAGTGCTAGATCGACGGGACTAGCGGAGTACAATGAGCAGTTCTTC. Translated: CSARSTGLAEYNEQFF.

This clonotype was counted many times. This sequence joins TRBV11-2 and TRBJ1-2; maybe TRBD1 (5 bases). Germline values: CDR1 SGHAT, CDR2 FQNNGV. Trimming left V 0 bases short and J 4 bases short, with 9 bases between. The CDR3 loop spans 14 amino acids. CDR3 nucleotide sequence: TGTGCCAGCAGCTTAGATCGACAGAGCTATGGCTACACCTTC. Translated, it gives CASSLDRQSYGYTF.

Regarding this clonotype: A much more abundant neighbour one base away suggests this may be a read error. The chain joins TRBV12-3 or TRBV12-4 to TRBJ2-1; D not certain. This CDR3 is 14 amino acids long. V lost 6 bases, J lost 8 bases, and 17 bases lay in between. Here the CDR3 reads CASSWAGPFDEQFF. In DNA form, the CDR3 reads TGTGCCAGCAGCTGGGCCGGCCCCTTCGATGAGCAGTTCTTC.

This clonotype has just one count. Written as DNA, the CDR3 is TGCAGTGCTATCGGGGGGATCGCCTACAATGAGCAGTTCTTC. This translates into CSAIGGIAYNEQFF. The chain employs TRBV20-1 and TRBJ2-1, with 7 positions matching TRBD2. This CDR3 region has 14 residues. Trimming removed 4 bases from V and 2 bases from J; junction bases left unmatched: 5. Germline lookup yields CDR1 DFQATT and CDR2 SNEGSKA (reference sequence).

This clonotype showed up many times. J is TRBJ2-3 and V is TRBV14; perhaps TRBD2 as D (5 bases). The CDR3 has 15 amino acids. Germline CDR1 and CDR2: SGHDN and FVKESK. V lost 4 bases, J lost 6 bases, and 17 bases lay in between. CDR3 DNA sequence: TGTGCCAGCAGCCCCTATCCGGGGAAGGAGGATACGCAGTATTTT. This sequence encodes CASSPYPGKEDTQYF.

This clonotype came up many times. The V call is TRBV6-1, the J call TRBJ2-1; 10 bases line up with TRBD2. Germline assignment: CDR1 MNHNS and CDR2 SASEGT. This CDR3 contains 14 residues. Trimming took 6 bases from V and 4 from J; bases not matched to a gene: 3. CDR3 residues: CASRRTSGYNEQFF. CDR3 bases: TGTGCCAGCAGGCGGACTAGCGGATACAATGAGCAGTTCTTC.

This clonotype was counted ten times or more. This rearrangement joins TRBV6-1 to TRBJ2-3; no clear D. CDR3 length equals 14 residues. Trimming removed 0 bases at V and 3 bases at J, with 7 bases between. Germline-derived CDR1 and CDR2 are MNHNS and SASEGT. The CDR3 sequence is CASSEALRTDTQYF. Here the CDR3 DNA reads TGTGCCAGCAGTGAAGCCCTAAGGACAGATACGCAGTATTTT.

This clonotype was counted at least ten times. The chain is built from TRBV4-2 and TRBJ1-1, with D tentatively TRBD1 (6 bases). This CDR3 has 14 amino acids. V was clipped by 4 bases and J by 5 bases, with 14 bases between them. Per germline, CDR1 LGHNA and CDR2 YNFKEQ. CDR3 DNA sequence: TGTGCCAGCAGCCCAGAGTCCGGACAGACTGAAGCTTTCTTT. It translates to CASSPESGQTEAFF.

Many counts were recorded for this clonotype. The chain combines TRBV30 with TRBJ2-1, with TRBD2 identical over 11 bases. The CDR3 totals 15 residues. The junction had 12 bases not matched to a gene; V was cut back by 8 bases and J by 6 bases. The V gene's germline CDR1 is GTSNPN and CDR2 SVGIG (reference sequence). CDR3 bases: TGTGCCGGTAAAGACCGACTAGCGGGATCCAATGAGCAGTTCTTC. Its translation is CAGKDRLAGSNEQFF.

As concerns this clonotype: This sequence may be a read error, since a much larger clone differs from it by one base. CDR3 region: CSASRGRVDRPQHF. CDR3 sequence (DNA): TGCAGTGCTAGTCGAGGGCGCGTTGATCGGCCCCAGCATTTT. The V and J genes are TRBV20-1 and TRBJ1-5; D gene ambiguous. V was trimmed by 3 bases and J by 9 bases, leaving 18 bases between them. The CDR3 is made up of 14 amino acids. Germline V lookup: CDR1 DFQATT, CDR2 SNEGSKA (reference sequence).

The gene calls are TRBV14 and TRBJ2-7, with D unclear. The CDR3 has 13 amino acids. The germline V gene encodes CDR1 SGHDN and CDR2 FVKESK. V was cut by 2 bases and J by 0 bases, with 5 bases left in between. CDR3 residues: CASSQILSYEQYF. The CDR3 nucleotides are TGTGCCAGCAGCCAAATTCTCTCCTACGAGCAGTACTTC.

The chain links TRBV7-9 to TRBJ2-7; TRBD2 might be the D (5 bases). The CDR3 loop spans 16 amino acids. Trimming shortened V by 5 bases and J by 5 bases, and 22 bases separated the two germline ends. Per germline, CDR1 SEHNR and CDR2 FQNEAQ (reference sequence). The CDR3 sequence: CASSPFRGLNPNEQYF. In DNA, the CDR3 is TGTGCCAGCAGCCCGTTCCGCGGGCTCAATCCTAACGAGCAGTACTTC.

This clonotype was seen a few times. V and J are TRBV3-1 and TRBJ1-3, with 8 positions matching TRBD1. Per the germline V gene, CDR1 is LGHDT and CDR2 is YNNKEL (reference sequence). The CDR3 is 14 residues long. Trimming removed 4 bases from V and 2 bases from J; junction bases left unmatched: 1. The CDR3 sequence: CASSLQGAGNTIYF. In nucleotides, the CDR3 is TGTGCCAGCAGCCTACAGGGGGCTGGAAACACCATATATTTT.

The table lists this clonotype with many counts. CDR3 nucleotides: TGTGCCACCAGTGATTTCGTTGCGGGAGGGCGGGGGGCGGAAAATGAGCAGTTCTTC. Amino acid sequence: CATSDFVAGGRGAENEQFF. The V and J genes are TRBV24-1 and TRBJ2-1; 9 bases map to TRBD2. Per the germline V gene, CDR1 is KGHDR and CDR2 is SFDVKD. V lost 1 base, J lost 7 bases, and 16 bases stayed unmatched. The CDR3 spans 19 residues.